The 9 T cell receptor beta chains given below trace back to one sample, sequenced in a study of monozygotic twins with inflammatory bowel disease. TCRdb reprocessed the 5' RACE reads and keeps a single row for each CDR3 protein, giving no DNA. Here the sample table reports tens of thousands of distinct CDR3 sequences. Input material: blood. These receptors originate from a human donor with ulcerative colitis or Crohn's disease, or a healthy co-twin of an affected twin (not recorded which).

The chain joins TRBV10-3 to TRBJ1-2; the D call of TRBD1 rests on TCRdb alone, since no DNA is present to check it. This CDR3 has 12 residues. Germline-derived CDR1 and CDR2 are ENHRY and SYGVKD. The CDR3 spells CAISESQGPYTF.

The chain has TRBV25-1 and TRBJ2-5; TCRdb selects TRBD2, and the lack of DNA leaves this call unchecked. Germline V gives CDR1 MGHDK, CDR2 SYGVNS. There are 13 residues in the CDR3. This chain's CDR3 is CASSLDWPETQYF.

The genes are TRBV3-1 and TRBJ1-3; the TCRdb call, TRBD1, lacks DNA for checking. The CDR3 has 17 amino acids. The germline V gene has CDR1 LGHDT and CDR2 YNNKEL (reference sequence). This chain's CDR3 is CASSRSTAGTVGNTIYF.

The genes are TRBV7-6 and TRBJ1-6; the D gene TCRdb calls, TRBD1, cannot be checked with no DNA. CDR1 and CDR2 from the germline V gene are SGHVS and FNYEAQ. This CDR3 has 17 amino acids. The CDR3 spells CASSLGMGGATGSPLHF.

The V gene is TRBV12-3 or TRBV12-4, the J gene TRBJ2-1. This CDR3 is 14 amino acids long. CDR3 loop: CASSSRLGYNEQFF.

This chain uses TRBV5-1 with TRBJ2-3. CDR1 is SGHRS and CDR2 is YFSETQ in the germline V gene. The CDR3 extends over 14 amino acids. The CDR3: CASSLVGVTDTQYF.

This rearrangement joins TRBV19 to TRBJ1-5; the D call from TCRdb, TRBD1, cannot be confirmed without DNA. This CDR3 comprises 15 residues. Germline V gene data show CDR1 as LNHDA and CDR2 as SQIVND (reference sequence). Here the CDR3 reads CASSPRGSSDQPQHF. Full variable domain (remainder filled in from reference TRBV19 and TRBJ1-5): DGGITQSPKYLFRKEGQNVTLSCEQNLNHDAMYWYRQDPGQGLRLIYYSQIVNDFQKGDIAEGYSVSREKKESFPLTVTSAQKNPTAFYLCASSPRGSSDQPQHFGDGTRLSIL.

The rearrangement links TRBV11-2 to TRBJ2-3; no DNA is available, so the TRBD2 call from TCRdb remains unchecked. The germline V gene encodes CDR1 SGHAT and CDR2 FQNNGV. The CDR3 contains 20 residues. CDR3 protein: CASSLGPLSLAGTWPDTQYF.

J is TRBJ2-1 and V is TRBV4-2; TCRdb outputs TRBD2, but without DNA this stays unchecked. Germline lookup yields CDR1 LGHNA and CDR2 YNFKEQ. The CDR3 extends over 18 amino acids. CDR3 sequence: CASSQDGAGGPRIYEQFF.